The 20 T cell receptor beta chains given below trace back to one sample, sequenced in a study of T cell clonality in common variable immunodeficiency. TCRdb's table, derived via immunoSEQ multiplex PCR, lists solely in-frame clones and lacks some. In total the sample includes more than 55,000 clones, none of them seen once. Input material: peripheral blood mononuclear cells. These receptors all stem from a person between 18 and 75 years old in good health.

In this sample, this clone turned up many times. The CDR3 end is not reached by the read, which stops 3 residues before it; the germline J gene fills it in. The chain recombines TRBV20-1 with TRBJ1-6; the D is unclear. V lost 0 bases, J lost 0 bases, and 12 bases lay in between. The V gene's germline CDR1 is DFQATT and CDR2 SNEGSKA (reference sequence). This CDR3 is 17 amino acids long. The CDR3 bases that were read are TGCAGTGCTAGAGATCTAACAGCCAGCTCCTATAATTCACCC. The encoded protein is CSARDLTASSYNSP. The whole CDR3 is CSARDLTASSYNSPLHF.

This clone was detected ten times or more. The chain's CDR3 is CASSLGRGQEDTQYF. The CDR3 DNA, read in part, is TGCGCCAGCAGCCTTGGCAGGGGGCAGGAAGATACG. The chain recombines TRBV5-1 with TRBJ2-3; 8 nucleotides align to TRBD1. The read comes to an end 3 residues before the CDR3 does, leaving the germline J gene to fill in the end. After removal of 4 bases from V and 5 bases from J, the junction contained 9 bases not matched to a gene. The CDR3 length is 15 residues. From germline, CDR1 is SGHRS and CDR2 YFSETQ.

There are many counts of this clone. The sequence runs out 3 residues before the end of the CDR3; the remainder is reconstructed from the germline J gene. The chain is built from TRBV6-2 or TRBV6-3 and TRBJ1-5; maybe TRBD1 (6 bases). There are 15 residues in the CDR3. Germline V gives CDR1 MNHEY, CDR2 SVGEGT. V lost 10 bases to trimming and J lost 2 bases, with 18 bases between them. CDR3 residues: CATSWGQLRNQPQHF. The part of the CDR3 DNA that was read is TGTGCCACCTCTTGGGGGCAGCTTCGCAATCAGCCC.

This clone was seen many times. The CDR3 extends 3 residues past the end of the read, so its final part is completed from the germline J gene. The genes are TRBV20-1 and TRBJ2-2, with 9 bases aligning to TRBD1. The germline V gene encodes CDR1 DFQATT and CDR2 SNEGSKA (reference sequence). J was trimmed by 3 bases and V by 0 bases; bases with no gene match: 2. CDR3 length: 15 amino acids. The CDR3 sequence is CSARDGDRDTGELFF. Partial CDR3 DNA: TGCAGTGCTAGAGATGGGGACAGGGACACCGGGGAG.

This clone was counted ten times or more. Read coverage stops 3 residues before the CDR3 terminus; the germline J gene supplies the remainder. The rearrangement joins TRBV19 to TRBJ2-1; 12 bases map to TRBD2. Germline values: CDR1 LNHDA, CDR2 SQIVND (reference sequence). The CDR3 contains 16 residues. Trimming at V came to 6 bases and at J to 6 bases, leaving 9 bases not matched to a gene. CDR3 bases read: TGTGCCAGTAGGAAGACTAGCGGGAGTAGGGGCAATGAG. This sequence encodes CASRKTSGSRGNE. The CDR3, in full, reads CASRKTSGSRGNEQFF.

This clone was picked up many times. Read coverage stops 3 residues before the CDR3 terminus; the germline J gene supplies the remainder. The J gene is TRBJ2-5, the V gene TRBV12-3 or TRBV12-4; 7 nucleotides match TRBD2. The V and J ends lost 5 bases and 2 bases, in that order; junction bases with no gene match: 8. This CDR3 has 15 residues. The DNA read from the CDR3 is TGTGCCAGCAGTGCCATAGCGGGCGGTCAAGAGACC. Its translation: CASSAIAGGQET. The CDR3 as a whole reads CASSAIAGGQETQYF.

Many counts were recorded for this clone. With the read ending 3 residues before the CDR3 end, the germline J gene is used to fill in that end. V and J are TRBV14 and TRBJ2-2; D is ambiguous. This CDR3 contains 14 residues. Germline assignment: CDR1 SGHDN and CDR2 FVKESK. Deletions cut 1 base from V and 8 bases from J, with 11 bases between. The sequenced part of the CDR3 DNA is TGTGCCAGCAGCCAAGGCCAAAAGACAGGGGAG. This encodes CASSQGQKTGE. The whole CDR3 protein is CASSQGQKTGELFF.

This clone was seen at least ten times. From the germline J gene comes the end of the CDR3, since the read stops 3 residues before it. This rearrangement joins TRBV12-3 or TRBV12-4 to TRBJ1-2, with 7 nucleotides matching TRBD1. The CDR3 has 13 amino acids. After removal of 6 bases from V and 4 bases from J, the junction contained 5 bases not matched to a gene. The CDR3 here is CASRSGQSYGYTF. Partial CDR3 DNA: TGTGCCAGCAGGTCGGGACAGTCCTATGGC.

In this sample, this clone turned up many times. Read sequence stops 3 residues before the CDR3 end, and the germline J gene provides the missing end. The J gene is TRBJ2-7, the V gene TRBV6-1, with 12 positions matching TRBD2. In germline, CDR1 is MNHNS, CDR2 SASEGT. The CDR3 spans 16 residues. Trimming at V came to 1 base and at J to 4 bases, leaving 5 bases not matched to a gene. This chain's CDR3 is CASSEEPSGRGYEQYF. Partial CDR3 DNA: TGTGCCAGCAGTGAAGAGCCTAGCGGGAGGGGATACGAG.

Ten or more counts support this clone. The CDR3 goes on 3 residues after the read ends, and that part is filled in from the germline J gene. The genes are TRBV19 and TRBJ1-2, with a weak D call TRBD1 (6 bases). Germline values: CDR1 LNHDA, CDR2 SQIVND (reference sequence). V lost 0 bases and J lost 2, with 16 bases in between. The CDR3 is made up of 17 amino acids. Partial CDR3 DNA: TGTGCCAGTAGTATAGATCTTAGGAGACAGGTGAACTATGGC. This sequence encodes CASSIDLRRQVNYG. Given in full, the CDR3 is CASSIDLRRQVNYGYTF.

This clone has a count of ten or more. The CDR3 is cut off 3 residues early in the read; its end comes from the germline J gene. The V gene is TRBV19, the J gene TRBJ2-2; TRBD2 agrees at 13 bases. This CDR3 comprises 16 residues. Germline CDR1 is LNHDA and CDR2 is SQIVND (reference sequence). With 3 bases clipped from V and 7 bases from J, the junction kept 5 bases outside the gene matches. The sequenced part of the CDR3 DNA is TGTGCCAGTAGTATCGGACTAGCGGGGGTACACGGGGAG. This translates into CASSIGLAGVHGE. The whole CDR3 sequence is CASSIGLAGVHGELFF.

This clone was seen at least ten times. Read coverage stops 3 residues before the CDR3 terminus; the germline J gene supplies the remainder. The chain carries TRBV2 and TRBJ1-1; TRBD1 agrees at 7 bases. CDR3 length equals 13 residues. The J segment lost 6 bases and the V segment lost 5 bases, leaving 6 bases of the junction unmatched. The V gene's germline CDR1 is SNHLY and CDR2 FYNNEI. CDR3 bases read: TGTGCCAGCAGTAACAGGGGATCGGCTGAA. Translated, it gives CASSNRGSAE. The whole CDR3 reads CASSNRGSAEAFF.

This clone was counted at least ten times. The junction shows a germline mismatch at one end, possibly a read error. This chain's CDR3 is CASSQDRADRDTQYF. The CDR3 bases that were read are TGCGCCAGCAGCCAAGATAGGGCAGACCGCGATACG. The chain couples TRBV4-2 to TRBJ2-3; D remains unclear. The sequenced fragment ends 3 residues before the CDR3 boundary, so the rest is inferred from the germline J gene. This CDR3 is 15 amino acids long. Germline V CDR1 and CDR2: LGHNA, YNFKEQ.

This clone has at least ten counts. The CDR3 end falls 3 residues outside the read, so it is completed with the germline J gene. The rearrangement uses TRBV11-3 and TRBJ2-7, with D possibly being TRBD1 (6 bases). V was clipped by 4 bases and J by 6 bases, with 13 bases between them. The CDR3 contains 13 residues. The germline gives CDR1 SGHNT, CDR2 YENEEA. CDR3 amino acids: CASSSSGESEQYF. The covered CDR3 bases are TGTGCCAGCAGCTCCTCAGGGGAGAGCGAG.

This clone was seen ten or more times. The read terminates 3 residues ahead of where the CDR3 ends, so the germline J gene completes it. The chain employs TRBV10-3 and TRBJ1-4; D may be TRBD1 (6 bases). V was shortened by 3 bases and J by 8 bases, with 19 bases between the two germline ends. The germline V gene encodes CDR1 ENHRY and CDR2 SYGVKD. This CDR3 has 16 residues. CDR3 DNA (partial): TGTGCCATCAGTGAAGGTCGACAGGTGGAGCCAGAAAAA. Translation: CAISEGRQVEPEK. The whole CDR3 sequence is CAISEGRQVEPEKLFF.

This clone was detected many times. From the germline J gene comes the end of the CDR3, since the read stops 3 residues before it. The chain joins TRBV20-1 to TRBJ2-5; the D gene is possibly TRBD1 (5 bases). V lost 8 bases, J lost 0 bases, and 10 bases lay in between. Germline CDR1 DFQATT, CDR2 SNEGSKA (reference sequence). This CDR3 region has 12 residues. CDR3 bases read: TGCAGTCCCCTAGGGGACCAAGAGACC. It codes for CSPLGDQET. The complete CDR3 protein is CSPLGDQETQYF.

In its sample, this clone was seen many times. The read stops 3 residues short of the end of the CDR3; the missing end is completed from the germline J gene. The chain recombines TRBV29-1 with TRBJ2-1; 10 positions match TRBD2. V lost 6 bases to trimming and J lost 0 bases; unmatched junction nucleotides: 5. This CDR3 comprises 15 residues. Germline V lookup: CDR1 SQVTM, CDR2 ANQGSEA. The CDR3 here is CSVLAGGSSYNEQFF. Partial CDR3 DNA: TGCAGCGTCTTAGCGGGGGGTAGCTCCTACAATGAG.

As for this clone: The read is 3 residues too short to cover the CDR3 end, so that end is filled in from the germline J gene. The chain uses TRBV18 and TRBJ1-1, with D maybe TRBD1 (5 bases). Per germline, CDR1 KGHSH and CDR2 LQKENI. This CDR3 contains 16 residues. CDR3: CASSPLAGPTYNEAFF. CDR3 DNA (partial): TGTGCCAGCTCACCACTAGCGGGACCCACCTACAATGAG. Supplemented by reference TRBV18 and TRBJ1-1, the full variable domain reads NAGVMQNPRHLVRRRGQEARLRCSPMKGHSHVYWYRQLPEEGLKFMVYLQKENIIDESGMPKERFSAEFPKEGPSILRIQQVVRGDSAAYFCASSPLAGPTYNEAFFGQGTRLTVV.

This clone appeared many times. The read is 3 residues too short to cover the CDR3 end, so that end is filled in from the germline J gene. V usage is TRBV6-2 or TRBV6-3 and J usage is TRBJ2-5; the match to TRBD2 covers 9 bases. V gave up 9 bases and J gave up 5 bases; unmatched junction bases: 10. The CDR3 runs 14 residues. Germline CDR1 is MNHEY and CDR2 is SVGEGT. The covered CDR3 bases are TGTGCCAGTGGGACTAGCAGTTCCGGGGAGACC. Its translation is CASGTSSSGET. The complete CDR3 protein is CASGTSSSGETQYF.

This clone occurred many times. The read ends 3 residues shy of where the CDR3 ends; the end is completed using the germline J gene. This chain links TRBV19 with TRBJ2-5; 13 bases agree with TRBD2. The germline V gene encodes CDR1 LNHDA and CDR2 SQIVND (reference sequence). The CDR3 extends over 15 amino acids. V lost 3 bases to trimming and J lost 5 bases; unmatched junction nucleotides: 3. CDR3 DNA (partial): TGTGCCAGTAGTATTTTACTAGCGGGGGGGGAGACC. Amino acids: CASSILLAGGET. The full CDR3 reads CASSILLAGGETQYF.